The entry below describes one T cell receptor beta chain. Its antigen is unknown. Amplification by 5'RACE using constant-segment primers produced TCR alpha and TCR beta cDNA libraries that carried sample barcodes and UMIs. TCRdb re-called the 5' RACE reads with MiXCR, one entry per CDR3 protein. The sample lists a few hundred thousand distinct CDR3 sequences; around 28% were seen once. These data are taken from a study of T-cell memory formation after mild COVID-19. As for the study in general: TCR clusters largely stayed donor specific. Whole-study findings and limits: Day 15 to 85 contracting clones showed balanced CD4/CD8; later expanders leaned CD4+. Unconfirmed was the SARS-CoV-2 specificity of second-wave clones that peaked on day 37.

The V and J ends lost 6 bases and 7 bases respectively, with 21 bases between them. The CDR3 is 15 residues long. What was sequenced was PBMCs or a T cell subset sorted from them (not recorded which). The chain has TRBV12-3 or TRBV12-4 and TRBJ1-1; possible D gene TRBD1, 6 bases. The receptor's source is an adult woman who had mild COVID-19 (a few samples of this study predate the infection). Cell type and time point are not known. The CDR3 here is CASRIRGGKASEAFF. In DNA form, the CDR3 reads TGTGCCAGCAGAATCAGGGGAGGTAAAGCAAGTGAAGCTTTCTTT.